This TCR beta chain comes out of a study of CD8+ T cells in alopecia areata (dated by TCRdb to the late 2010s). Regarding the research as a whole: Treated patients were enrolled in an open-label pilot trial of oral tofacitinib at 5 to 10 mg twice daily for moderate-to-severe alopecia areata. Tofacitinib was given for 6 to 18 months, followed by 6 months of follow-up off drug to assess delayed response and recurrence. For the treated patients, the SALT score, which quantifies what percentage of scalp surface area is affected, served as the measure of disease severity. High-throughput TCRbeta sequencing was used to examine T cell clonal expansion in alopecia areata in both the C3H/HeJ mouse model and human patients. Scalp tissue and sorted CD4+ and CD8+ peripheral blood T cells from patchy and totalis/universalis alopecia areata patients and from healthy controls were covered by human TCRbeta sequencing. Biopsies were taken from tofacitinib-treated patients at baseline and at 4 and 24 weeks of treatment, and a later scalp biopsy was taken in several of the tofacitinib-treated patients. Clonality in the scalp was compared among normal scalp (n=4), patchy alopecia areata scalp (n=8), and alopecia totalis/universalis scalp (n=8). RNA was extracted with the PAXgene miRNA kit for fixed scalp, the miRNeasy kit for PBMCs, and the RNeasy kit for mouse skin. Amplification of TCRbeta CDR3 regions was done by immunoSEQ multiplex PCR using 35 Vbeta forward primers and 13 Jbeta reverse primers. What the research found in general, with its limitations: Unlike mouse skin, where gammadelta T cells dominate, normal human skin contains resident alphabeta T cells that get sequenced too, which complicates analysis of the scalp TCR repertoire. The treated cohort was small, with a single nonresponder, so links between baseline CD8+ expansion and response need larger studies. Shared TCR sequences between patients were less evident than in mice, which may be partly attributable to HLA diversity in the patient population. With tofacitinib, both scalp clonality and the number of expanded CD8+ clones among the top 100 scalp clones went down significantly. During tofacitinib treatment, many expanded lesional clones stuck around in both scalp and blood, and this persistence may partly explain why relapse happens after treatment is stopped. Higher clonality and more expanded CD8+ clones were observed in lesional scalp than in normal scalp, particularly in alopecia totalis/universalis, a finding suggestive of antigenic drive.

According to the study, the label for this sample's time point signals: about 4 weeks on oral tofacitinib. Reading the label with the study, this specimen's treatment or condition is: oral pan-JAK inhibitor, 5-10 mg twice daily. Lesional scalp punch biopsies and peripheral blood were obtained from alopecia areata patients. Human scalp biopsies were immediately fixed in PAXgene tissue containers. Receptors were amplified or captured by the immunoSEQ multiplex PCR assay. For TCR sequencing, RNA was extracted from every sample and reverse transcribed into cDNA to serve as template. First-strand cDNA was synthesized using SuperScript III with a 2:1 mix of oligo-dT and random hexamers. Amplification bias was assessed with a synthetic immune receptor repertoire, and residual bias was removed computationally. Turning to the authors' computational methods: Raw reads were preprocessed to remove errors, and CDR3 was defined according to IMGT conventions as the region from the conserved cysteine to phenylalanine. Clonality was computed as 1 minus the Shannon entropy, with the entropy normalized by log2 of the number of productive unique TCRs. CD4 or CD8 identity of scalp clones was inferred by cross-referencing scalp TCRbeta sequences with sorted blood CD4 and CD8 repertoires. TCRdb obtained this table from immuneACCESS and retained in-frame rearrangements with V and J assigned. These tables miss some clones; where compared with another copy, unresolved V genes account for less than half of the shortfall, and the remainder is unexplained. V and J calls and clone size are given by that table; D and trimming were obtained from the DNA. The table for this sample lists about 7,400 clones; roughly 60% of them were counted only once. The ten largest clones capture more than 10% of the sample.

The CDR3 measures 14 amino acids from cysteine to phenylalanine. Only CDR3 DNA is held: 42 bases, read in frame from base 1. CDR1 and CDR2, per the germline V gene, are ENHRY and SYGVKD. Trimming takes 6 bases off V and 5 bases off J; junction bases not matched to a gene: 2. This clone was seen a handful of times. Its binding antigen is unknown. No base quality information exists; no much larger clone differs at one position. Rearrangement joined TRBV10-3 to TRBJ2-1; 12 bases in the middle match TRBD2. The clonotype originates from a human donor with alopecia areata. The sequencing used skin, collected at week 4, from a patient treated with tofacitinib. The CDR3 reads as follows: CAIRLAGGDNEQFF. In nucleotides, the sequence is TGTGCCATCAGACTAGCGGGAGGAGACAATGAGCAGTTCTTC.